The present T cell receptor beta chain was sequenced within a study of T cells in localized non-small cell lung cancer. By sample share, this clone is medium-sized. Its antigen is unknown. Study-wide results and limits: Maximal T cell clonality occurred in uninvolved adjacent lung, with tumor ranking below it. Among blood samples, higher T cell density accompanied longer overall survival. Only one tumor region went through sequencing, so heterogeneity may still be there. A median approximately 57 of the top 100 tumor clones appeared in adjacent lung.

TCRdb's table, derived via immunoSEQ multiplex PCR, lists solely in-frame clones and lacks some. Among 3,000 to 4,000 clones listed, approximately 21% were seen once. The CDR3 length is 15 residues. Trimming stripped 0 bases from V and 3 bases from J, with 9 bases between. The V gene's germline CDR1 is SGDLS and CDR2 YYNGEE. The chain joins TRBV9 to TRBJ2-2, with a tentative D call TRBD2 (5 bases). Material: lung tumor tissue, obtained before any cancer treatment. This clonotype was sampled from a female donor older than 55 with stage II lung adenocarcinoma. The CDR3 sequence is CASSVELEYTGELFF. As DNA, the CDR3 is TGTGCCAGCAGCGTAGAACTAGAGTACACCGGGGAGCTGTTTTTT.